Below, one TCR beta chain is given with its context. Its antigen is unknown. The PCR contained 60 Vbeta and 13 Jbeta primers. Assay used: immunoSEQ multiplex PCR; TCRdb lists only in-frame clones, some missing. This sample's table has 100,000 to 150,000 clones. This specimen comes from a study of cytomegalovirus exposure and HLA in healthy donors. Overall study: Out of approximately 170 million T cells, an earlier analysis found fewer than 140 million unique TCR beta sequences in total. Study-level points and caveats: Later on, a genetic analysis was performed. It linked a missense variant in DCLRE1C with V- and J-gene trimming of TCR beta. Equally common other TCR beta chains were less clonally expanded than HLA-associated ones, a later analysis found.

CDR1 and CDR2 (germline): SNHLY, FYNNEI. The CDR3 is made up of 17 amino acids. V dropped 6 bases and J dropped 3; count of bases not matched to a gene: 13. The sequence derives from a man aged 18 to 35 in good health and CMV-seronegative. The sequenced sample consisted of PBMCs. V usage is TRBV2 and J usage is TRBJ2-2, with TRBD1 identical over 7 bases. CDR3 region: CASRADRALEDTGELFF. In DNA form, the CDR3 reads TGTGCCAGCAGGGCCGACAGGGCCCTCGAGGACACCGGGGAGCTGTTTTTT.